Following are 31 T cell receptor beta chains from one sample sequenced in a study of regulatory T cells in long-lasting Graves disease. Both iRepertoire HTBI primers and Arm-PCR of CDR3 regions were used to build the TCR beta libraries. TCRdb processed the multiplex PCR reads anew with MiXCR; each CDR3 protein has one entry. Among nearly 350,000 distinct CDR3 sequences, around 20% were seen once, and the ten largest hold over 25%. Sample time point: persistent/refractory GD, antithyroid drugs over 5 years with positive TRAb. PBMC-derived RNA was used for the TCR library. The specimen was peripheral blood mononuclear cells (PBMCs), collected when the disease was refractory, from a patient treated with antithyroid drugs. The receptors come from a female donor with Graves disease.

This clonotype was seen many times. The chain combines TRBV29-1 with TRBJ1-2; possible D gene TRBD1, 6 bases. This CDR3 is 12 amino acids long. The germline V gene has CDR1 SQVTM and CDR2 ANQGSEA. V lost 4 bases and J lost 8, with 14 bases in between. CDR3 in amino acids: CSVGGQGKGYTF. CDR3 sequence (DNA): TGCAGCGTTGGGGGGCAGGGAAAAGGCTACACCTTC. The full variable domain, completed using reference TRBV29-1 and TRBJ1-2, is SAVISQKPSRDICQRGTSLTIQCQVDSQVTMMFWYRQQPGQSLTLIATANQGSEATYESGFVIDKFPISRPNLTFSTLTVSNMSPEDSSIYLCSVGGQGKGYTFGSGTRLTVV.

This clonotype has ten or more counts. The rearrangement links TRBV4-1 to TRBJ1-5, with a tentative D call TRBD1 (5 bases). CDR1 is MGHRA, CDR2 YSYEKL, per germline. The CDR3 runs to 17 residues. The germline V and J ends were trimmed by 1 base and 5 bases, with 18 bases remaining between them. CDR3 amino acids: CASSQGSDFRADQPQHF. The CDR3 coding sequence is TGCGCCAGCAGCCAAGGATCGGATTTCAGGGCCGATCAGCCCCAGCATTTT.

This clonotype was recorded a few times. The V and J genes are TRBV11-2 and TRBJ1-5; 10 nucleotides line up with TRBD1. V was clipped by 5 bases and J by 6 bases; unmatched bases: 10. CDR3 length: 16 residues. Germline V gene data show CDR1 as SGHAT and CDR2 as FQNNGV. The CDR3 loop is CASSAGTGDWSQPQHF. CDR3 coding DNA: TGTGCCAGCAGCGCAGGGACAGGGGATTGGAGTCAGCCCCAGCATTTT.

CDR3 in DNA: TGTGCCAGCAGCCAATACGAGGGAGTTTCGGAGCTGTTTTTT. Its protein product is CASSQYEGVSELFF. V and J are TRBV3-1 and TRBJ2-2; possible D gene TRBD2, 5 bases. CDR3 length equals 14 residues. The germline CDR1 and CDR2 sequences are LGHDT and YNNKEL (reference sequence). V shed 2 bases and J shed 10 bases, with 14 bases lying between them.

This clonotype appeared many times. The CDR3 DNA is TGTGCCAGCCGACGGGGGGACACCTCCGAGCAGTACTTC. Translating it yields CASRRGDTSEQYF. This chain links TRBV11-2 with TRBJ2-7; D is possibly TRBD2 (7 bases). Germline V gene data show CDR1 as SGHAT and CDR2 as FQNNGV. This CDR3 region has 13 residues. V lost 8 bases and J lost 6, with 17 bases in between.

This clonotype was found many times. This chain links TRBV12-3 or TRBV12-4 with TRBJ1-1; D uncertain. The CDR3 sequence is 15 residues long. V lost 6 bases and J lost 4, with 18 bases in between. CDR3 in DNA: TGTGCCAGCAGCGACCCCTACGTAGGGAGCACTGAAGCTTTCTTT. Translation gives CASSDPYVGSTEAFF.

This clonotype was seen only a few times. The V and J genes are TRBV5-5 and TRBJ1-5; possibly TRBD1 for D (5 bases). Trimming pared 2 bases from V and 5 bases from J, leaving 11 bases between. The CDR3 runs to 14 residues. Germline V gene lookup returns CDR1 SGHKS and CDR2 YYEKEE (reference sequence). CDR3 bases: TGTGCCAGCAGCTTCGCAAGGGGCGATCAGCCCCAGCATTTT. Amino acids: CASSFARGDQPQHF.

This clonotype was recorded many times. The rearrangement uses TRBV3-1 and TRBJ1-2, with 12 bases that match TRBD1. CDR3 length: 15 amino acids. The germline V gene encodes CDR1 LGHDT and CDR2 YNNKEL (reference sequence). Trimming removed 4 bases from V and 4 bases from J; junction bases left unmatched: 4. For the CDR3, the DNA is TGTGCCAGCAGCCGAGGGACAGGGGGCGGCTATGGCTACACCTTC. Translated, it gives CASSRGTGGGYGYTF.

This clonotype was observed many times. CDR3 coding DNA: TGTGCCAGCAGTTACTCGATAGGAGATGAAAAACTGTTTTTT. Protein: CASSYSIGDEKLFF. V gene TRBV6-5 combines with J gene TRBJ1-4; D remains unclear. There are 14 residues in the CDR3. Per the germline V gene, CDR1 is MNHEY and CDR2 is SVGAGI. V shed 0 bases and J shed 6 bases, with 8 bases lying between them.

The chain has TRBV4-1 and TRBJ1-1, with D perhaps matching TRBD1 (6 bases). Germline assignment: CDR1 MGHRA and CDR2 YSYEKL. This CDR3 is built from 14 residues. Trimming left V 4 bases short and J 4 bases short, with 13 bases between. CDR3 region: CASSRIQGVTEAFF. CDR3 nucleotide sequence: TGCGCCAGCAGCCGAATACAGGGAGTCACTGAAGCTTTCTTT.

The rearrangement uses TRBV20-1 and TRBJ2-4; 12 bases are shared with TRBD1. V was pared by 6 bases and J by 5 bases, with 5 bases of the junction left unmatched. The germline gives CDR1 DFQATT, CDR2 SNEGSKA (reference sequence). This CDR3 contains 14 residues. The chain's CDR3 is CSAGTGGSQNIQYF. The CDR3 DNA follows: TGCAGTGCAGGGACAGGGGGCTCCCAAAACATTCAGTACTTC.

The rearrangement links TRBV7-9 to TRBJ1-4; D perhaps matches TRBD1 (6 bases). Germline CDR1 reads SEHNR; CDR2 reads FQNEAQ (reference sequence). The CDR3 loop spans 13 amino acids. V dropped 5 bases and J dropped 10 bases, with 14 bases sitting between them. The CDR3 DNA is TGTGCCAGCAGCCGGGACATAGAAGGAAAACTGTTTTTT. This gives the protein CASSRDIEGKLFF.

This clonotype has a handful of counts. The chain employs TRBV7-9 and TRBJ2-6, with 10 bases aligning to TRBD1. Germline V gives CDR1 SEHNR, CDR2 FQNEAQ (reference sequence). The CDR3 runs 17 residues. The ends lost 3 bases at V and 4 bases at J; junction bases unmatched: 6. CDR3 nucleotides: TGTGCCAGCAGCTTTCAAGGGACAGGGGCCGGGGCCAACGTCCTGACTTTC. Translated, it gives CASSFQGTGAGANVLTF.

This clonotype was seen many times. Here the CDR3 reads CASSTLLLQGASGYTF. CDR3 nucleotides: TGTGCCAGCAGTACCCTCCTCTTACAGGGGGCCAGCGGCTACACCTTC. This chain uses TRBV2 with TRBJ1-2; TRBD1 matches at 9 bases. Germline-derived CDR1 and CDR2 are SNHLY and FYNNEI. The CDR3 totals 16 residues. The V segment lost 5 bases and the J segment 8 bases; nucleotides outside the gene matches: 15.

This clonotype has ten or more counts. The CDR3 is CASSLISGGTYEQYF. CDR3 DNA: TGTGCCAGCAGTTTGATATCGGGAGGGACCTACGAGCAGTACTTC. The chain employs TRBV28 and TRBJ2-7; 8 bases match TRBD2. V was clipped by 3 bases and J by 2 bases; unmatched bases: 6. Germline V gives CDR1 MDHEN, CDR2 SYDVKM. The CDR3 runs to 15 residues.

As to this clonotype: This clone may be a read error of a much larger clone one base away. The rearrangement uses TRBV2 and TRBJ1-4; D not certain. CDR1 and CDR2 from the germline V gene are SNHLY and FYNNEI. The CDR3 covers 11 residues. Written as DNA, the CDR3 is TGTGTCAGCAGTGACGGCGAAAAACTGTTTTTT. This codes for CVSSDGEKLFF. Supplemented by reference TRBV2 and TRBJ1-4, the full variable domain reads EPEVTQTPSHQVTQMGQEVILRCVPISNHLYFYWYRQILGQKVEFLVSFYNNEISEKSEIFDDQFSVERPDGSNFTLKIRSTKLEDSAMYFCVSSDGEKLFFGSGTQLSVL.

The table lists this clonotype with many counts. The genes are TRBV12-3 or TRBV12-4 and TRBJ2-7; D assignment may be TRBD1 or TRBD2 (5 bases each). The V gene lost 3 bases and the J gene lost 12 bases, with 18 bases spanning the gap. The CDR3 extends over 13 amino acids. CDR3: CASSFSRTRGGYF. CDR3 bases: TGTGCCAGCAGTTTTTCGCGGACCCGTGGGGGGTACTTC.

V and J are TRBV7-9 and TRBJ2-2; a weak D match, TRBD2 (7 bases). The germline gives CDR1 SEHNR, CDR2 FQNEAQ (reference sequence). CDR3 length equals 14 residues. The CDR3 DNA reads as TGTGCAGAGGGGGGGCCCTCGAACACCGGGGAGCTGTTTTTT. Its protein is CAEGGPSNTGELFF.

The V gene is TRBV14, the J gene TRBJ1-2; weak D call: TRBD1 (5 bases). CDR1 and CDR2 from the germline V gene are SGHDN and FVKESK. CDR3 length: 16 residues. Between the trimmed V and J ends, which lost 2 bases and 6 bases, there was a span of 19 bases. CDR3: CASSQLRTFPENGYTF. The CDR3 nucleotides are TGTGCCAGCAGCCAACTGCGGACATTTCCTGAGAATGGCTACACCTTC.

In its sample, this clonotype was seen many times. This chain links TRBV6-5 with TRBJ1-2; no clear D gene. Germline V lookup: CDR1 MNHEY, CDR2 SVGAGI. This CDR3 region has 14 residues. The V end lost 4 bases, the J end lost 2 bases, and 11 bases lay between the germline ends. In nucleotides, the CDR3 is TGTGCCAGCAGTTTTTCGGGTCGGAACTATGGCTACACCTTC. Encoded protein: CASSFSGRNYGYTF.

This chain connects TRBV5-4 to TRBJ2-2; 8 bases line up with TRBD1. V dropped 3 bases and J dropped 7; count of bases not matched to a gene: 11. The CDR3 runs to 16 residues. Germline CDR1 SGHNT, CDR2 YYREEE (reference sequence). CDR3 DNA sequence: TGTGCCAGCAGCTACGGGCGGGACAGGAACCTCGGGGAGCTGTTTTTT. The encoded protein is CASSYGRDRNLGELFF.

This clonotype was picked up a small number of times. The gene calls are TRBV7-3 and TRBJ2-2; TRBD1 might be the D (5 bases). This CDR3 has 15 amino acids. The germline V gene encodes CDR1 SGHTA and CDR2 FQGTGA. The V and J ends lost 4 bases and 2 bases respectively, with 11 bases between them. This chain's CDR3 is CASSSGHFNTGELFF. In DNA, the CDR3 is TGTGCCAGCAGCTCCGGACACTTTAACACCGGGGAGCTGTTTTTT.

The V call is TRBV2, the J call TRBJ2-3; TRBD2 is a possible D gene (6 bases). V was cut by 6 bases and J by 0 bases, with 10 bases left in between. The CDR3 is 14 residues long. The germline CDR1 and CDR2 sequences are SNHLY and FYNNEI. The CDR3 region is CASRLAASTDTQYF. DNA for the CDR3: TGTGCCAGCAGGTTAGCGGCTAGCACAGATACGCAGTATTTT.

This clonotype was seen a handful of times. This chain uses TRBV30 with TRBJ2-2; D ambiguous. Germline assignment: CDR1 GTSNPN and CDR2 SVGIG (reference sequence). The germline V and J ends were trimmed by 4 bases and 5 bases, with 8 bases remaining between them. CDR3 length: 12 amino acids. CDR3 DNA: TGTGCCTGGATCCCTAGGACCGGGGAGCTGTTTTTT. It specifies CAWIPRTGELFF.

The rearrangement links TRBV7-9 to TRBJ2-5; D may be TRBD2 (5 bases). Trimming took 2 bases from V and 5 from J, leaving 12 bases between them. The germline V gene has CDR1 SEHNR and CDR2 FQNEAQ (reference sequence). This CDR3 has 14 residues. CDR3 coding DNA: TGTGCCAGCAGCTTAACCCTGCCGGGGGAGACCCAGTACTTC. Translating gives CASSLTLPGETQYF.

This clonotype showed up just a few times. J is TRBJ1-1 and V is TRBV6-1, with 9 positions matching TRBD1. J gave up 4 bases and V 6 bases, and 15 bases lay outside the gene matches. Germline CDR1 MNHNS, CDR2 SASEGT. The CDR3 has 17 residues. Written as DNA, the CDR3 is TGTGCCAGCAGATTACGAGGGGACAGGGTAGGGGGCACTGAAGCTTTCTTT. The encoded protein is CASRLRGDRVGGTEAFF.

In this sample, this clonotype turned up a few times. The genes are TRBV4-1 and TRBJ1-6; D call uncertain. This CDR3 is 13 amino acids long. In germline, CDR1 is MGHRA, CDR2 YSYEKL. Trimming stripped 1 base from V and 13 bases from J, with 11 bases between. For the CDR3, the DNA is TGCGCCAGCAGCCAAGGTCCTGAATGGCCCCTCCACTTT. It is translated as CASSQGPEWPLHF.

This chain joins TRBV24-1 and TRBJ1-1, with D possibly TRBD1 on 5 matching bases. Looked up from germline, CDR1 is KGHDR and CDR2 is SFDVKD. Trimming stripped 6 bases from V and 5 bases from J, with 6 bases between. There are 11 residues in the CDR3. The CDR3 sequence: CATSKGTEAFF. In nucleotides, the CDR3 is TGTGCCACCAGTAAGGGGACTGAAGCTTTCTTT.

V is TRBV7-9 and J is TRBJ2-3; 8 bases line up with TRBD1. The CDR3 runs to 13 residues. Germline values: CDR1 SEHNR, CDR2 FQNEAQ (reference sequence). The junction had 4 bases not matched to a gene; V was cut back by 6 bases and J by 5 bases. The CDR3 here is CASSQGAVDTQYF. CDR3 DNA: TGTGCCAGCAGTCAGGGGGCAGTAGATACGCAGTATTTT.

CDR3 residues: CATAGASGANVLTF. In DNA form, the CDR3 reads TGTGCCACTGCGGGAGCATCTGGGGCCAACGTCCTGACTTTC. The genes are TRBV7-6 and TRBJ2-6, with 7 bases matching TRBD2. The junction had 4 bases not matched to a gene; V was cut back by 10 bases and J by 1 base. The CDR3 extends over 14 amino acids. Germline CDR1 is SGHVS and CDR2 is FNYEAQ.

This clonotype turned up a few times. The genes are TRBV19 and TRBJ2-6, with 9 bases that match TRBD1. Germline V lookup: CDR1 LNHDA, CDR2 SQIVND (reference sequence). The CDR3 spans 21 residues. V was clipped by 1 base and J by 0 bases; unmatched bases: 13. The CDR3 DNA is TGTGCCAGTAGTATAGGGCCAATCCGGGACAGGGCCGTCTCTGGGGCCAACGTCCTGACTTTC. Translation: CASSIGPIRDRAVSGANVLTF.